Listed here are 7 T cell receptor beta chains from one sample, sequenced in a study of identical twins (dated by TCRdb to 2016 to 2017). The protocol used for the library was 5' RACE. Sequencer: Illumina HiSeq 2000. The public sequencing data were trimmed at Q25 with fastp and processed into clonotypes with MiXCR by TCRdb, which kept only in-frame beta chains. Entries that share a CDR3 protein sequence are merged under the most common genes and DNA. This sample has 220,000 or so distinct CDR3 sequences in its table, and about 7% of those were observed once. The ten largest clones add up to roughly 3.6% of the sample. Separately, the same data were catalogued under a study of yellow fever vaccine responses in identical twins.

Sequenced input: memory (CD45RO+) T cells sorted from blood. The label giving this sample's cell subset or site can be read as: CD45RO+ enriched T cells. Source of these receptors: a woman under 30 in good health.

The rearrangement joins TRBV20-1 to TRBJ2-7; D gene ambiguous. Trimming took 3 bases from V and 0 from J, leaving 15 bases between them. This CDR3 is 15 amino acids long. Germline values: CDR1 DFQATT, CDR2 SNEGSKA (reference sequence). The CDR3 is CSASTLGLSSYEQYF. In nucleotides, the CDR3 is TGCAGTGCTAGTACTCTCGGGCTTAGCTCCTACGAGCAGTACTTC.

This clonotype has a count of ten or more. This chain links TRBV5-6 with TRBJ2-7; 8 nucleotides align to TRBD1. With V trimmed by 4 bases and J by 5 bases, 14 bases remained unmatched. The germline CDR1 and CDR2 sequences are SGHDT and YYEEEE. The CDR3 consists of 16 residues. Written as DNA, the CDR3 is TGTGCCAGCAGCCCACAGGGGGATTTAATCGGCGACGAGCAGTACTTC. It encodes CASSPQGDLIGDEQYF. Combining the CDR3 with reference TRBV5-6 and TRBJ2-7 gives the whole variable domain DAGVTQSPTHLIKTRGQQVTLRCSPKSGHDTVSWYQQALGQGPQFIFQYYEEEERQRGNFPDRFSGHQFPNYSSELNVNALLLGDSALYLCASSPQGDLIGDEQYFGPGTRLTVT.

The table lists this clonotype with a few counts. This chain joins TRBV18 and TRBJ2-7; TRBD1 matches at 7 bases. CDR3 size: 16 residues. Germline V lookup: CDR1 KGHSH, CDR2 LQKENI. The V gene end was trimmed by 3 bases and the J gene end by 3 bases; junction bases not matched to a gene: 11. Here the CDR3 reads CASSPPQGKGSYEQYF. In DNA form, the CDR3 reads TGTGCCAGCTCACCGCCACAGGGGAAGGGTAGCTACGAGCAGTACTTC. Filled out from reference TRBV18 and TRBJ2-7, the complete variable domain reads NAGVMQNPRHLVRRRGQEARLRCSPMKGHSHVYWYRQLPEEGLKFMVYLQKENIIDESGMPKERFSAEFPKEGPSILRIQQVVRGDSAAYFCASSPPQGKGSYEQYFGPGTRLTVT.

There are many counts of this clonotype. The V gene is TRBV2, the J gene TRBJ2-2; D is ambiguous. V was clipped by 6 bases and J by 6 bases, with 8 bases between them. The CDR3 contains 12 residues. From germline, CDR1 is SNHLY and CDR2 FYNNEI. The CDR3 DNA follows: TGTGCCAGCAGGCCACAAGCCGGGGAGCTGTTTTTT. Its protein product is CASRPQAGELFF.

The chain carries TRBV20-1 and TRBJ1-5; 9 bases match TRBD1. Trimming cost V 3 bases and J 4 bases; bases outside gene matches: 4. The germline V gene encodes CDR1 DFQATT and CDR2 SNEGSKA (reference sequence). The CDR3 extends over 14 amino acids. The CDR3 nucleotides read TGCAGTGCTAGGACAGGGGGAGTTAATCAGCCCCAGCATTTT. Its protein is CSARTGGVNQPQHF.

This clonotype occurred a few times. V usage is TRBV11-2 and J usage is TRBJ1-2; tentative D call: TRBD1 (6 bases). V was clipped by 1 base and J by 8 bases, with 11 bases between them. Germline V gene sequence: CDR1 SGHAT, CDR2 FQNNGV. The CDR3 is made up of 13 amino acids. The CDR3 protein is CASSLGGGKGYTF. The CDR3 bases are TGTGCCAGCAGCTTAGGAGGGGGAAAGGGCTACACCTTC.

There are a few counts of this clonotype. This chain connects TRBV6-5 to TRBJ1-4; the D is unclear. There are 16 residues in the CDR3. Germline values: CDR1 MNHEY, CDR2 SVGAGI. V was clipped by 4 bases and J by 3 bases, with 15 bases between them. The CDR3 sequence: CASSLPPTDANEKLFF. The CDR3 DNA follows: TGTGCCAGCAGTTTGCCCCCTACGGATGCTAATGAAAAACTGTTTTTT.